What follows is one TCR beta chain and its context. This specimen belongs to a study of blood T cell repertoires in COVID-19. Sequenced by immunoSEQ multiplex PCR; TCRdb stores in-frame clones only, minus some. The sample records about 170,000 clones, more than 65% being singletons. The V gene's germline CDR1 is SEHNR and CDR2 FQNEAQ (reference sequence). This CDR3 is built from 18 residues. V was trimmed by 2 bases and J by 3 bases, leaving 20 bases between them. The V call is TRBV7-9, the J call TRBJ2-1, with D possibly matching TRBD2 (5 bases). Sequencing input: peripheral blood. The clonotype comes from a man aged 70 or older with active or convalescent COVID-19. DNA of the CDR3: TGTGCCAGCAGCTTATTTCGAGGGTCAGTGACTCTCTACAATGAGCAGTTCTTC. Residues: CASSLFRGSVTLYNEQFF.